These 4 T cell receptor beta chains share one sample of origin, sequenced in a study of T cell clonotyping in hematopoietic cell transplantation. Clones were sequenced by immunoSEQ multiplex PCR, and TCRdb holds only the in-frame ones, with some missing. The table records more than 65,000 clones, around 94% of them present only once. Material: peripheral blood mononuclear cells. These receptors came from a man aged 50-59 years in good health. Some clones in this sample may be carry-over from other donors' samples.

This chain links TRBV6-1 with TRBJ1-1, with D maybe TRBD1 (6 bases). CDR3 length equals 15 residues. Trimming cost V 1 base and J 1 base, with 10 bases left between them. CDR1 and CDR2 (germline): MNHNS, SASEGT. The CDR3 nucleotides read TGTGCCAGCAGTGAAGGAGGGGGGTGGAACACTGAAGCTTTCTTT. Protein sequence: CASSEGGGWNTEAFF.

This sequence joins TRBV25-1 and TRBJ1-2, with 9 bases identical to TRBD1. CDR1 MGHDK and CDR2 SYGVNS come from the germline V gene. This CDR3 comprises 13 residues. The V segment lost 2 bases and the J segment 8 bases; nucleotides outside the gene matches: 3. CDR3 DNA: TGTGCCAGCAGTGAAATGACAGGGGGAGGCTACACCTTC. Translated: CASSEMTGGGYTF.

In its sample, this clone was seen once. This chain joins TRBV19 and TRBJ1-5; TRBD1 agrees at 8 bases. The germline gives CDR1 LNHDA, CDR2 SQIVND (reference sequence). The junction had 10 bases not matched to a gene; V was cut back by 7 bases and J by 5 bases. The CDR3 contains 15 residues. The DNA for the CDR3 is TGTGCCAGTATCAAAAGGCAGGGGGCCGATCAGCCCCAGCATTTT. It codes for CASIKRQGADQPQHF. The complete variable domain, with remaining parts taken from reference TRBV19 and TRBJ1-5, reads DGGITQSPKYLFRKEGQNVTLSCEQNLNHDAMYWYRQDPGQGLRLIYYSQIVNDFQKGDIAEGYSVSREKKESFPLTVTSAQKNPTAFYLCASIKRQGADQPQHFGDGTRLSIL.

This rearrangement joins TRBV9 to TRBJ2-1; tentatively, D is TRBD2 (6 bases). V lost 3 bases and J 4 bases, leaving 8 bases between the germline ends. CDR1 is SGDLS, CDR2 YYNGEE, per germline. The CDR3 covers 13 residues. The CDR3 DNA reads as TGTGCCAGCAGCGCGGGACTGTACAATGAGCAGTTCTTC. This gives the protein CASSAGLYNEQFF.